Below, 27 T cell receptor beta chains from the same sample are listed, as sequenced in a study of blood T cell repertoires in COVID-19 (dated by TCRdb to about 2020). Receptor libraries were prepared by the immunoSEQ multiplex PCR assay. TCRdb holds this immuneACCESS table with in-frame rearrangements only. Some clones are missing; in checked studies, unresolved V genes explain under half, and the rest has no known cause. This sample gives roughly 260,000 clones in total; 70% to 90% of them show up just once. The top ten clones comprise 3.5% to 4.5% of the sample. The sample was peripheral blood. These receptors all come from a woman aged 40 to 49 with acute or convalescent COVID-19.

The CDR3 DNA reads TGTGCCACCAGACGGGGGGGGATCCGGAATCAGCCCCAGCATTTT. Protein product: CATRRGGIRNQPQHF. The rearrangement uses TRBV15 and TRBJ1-5; TRBD1 is a possible D gene (5 bases). The CDR3 totals 15 residues. Germline CDR1 and CDR2: LNHNV and YYDKDF (reference sequence). V lost 6 bases and J 4 bases, leaving 16 bases between the germline ends.

J is TRBJ2-5 and V is TRBV24-1; the D gene is possibly TRBD1 (6 bases). The CDR3 contains 12 residues. Trimming took off 4 bases at V and 4 bases at J, with 6 bases between the two ends. Germline V CDR1 and CDR2: KGHDR, SFDVKD. CDR3 in DNA: TGTGCCACCAGTGACAGGGGAGAGACCCAGTACTTC. Protein product: CATSDRGETQYF.

The rearrangement uses TRBV13 and TRBJ1-6, with D possibly TRBD1 on 5 matching bases. The length of the CDR3 is 13 residues. Deletions cut 5 bases from V and 10 bases from J, with 12 bases between. Germline V gene data show CDR1 as PRHDT and CDR2 as FYEKMQ (reference sequence). The CDR3 reads CASSARQSSPLHF. The CDR3 nucleotides read TGTGCCAGCAGCGCCCGACAGAGCTCACCCCTCCACTTT.

The chain joins TRBV9 to TRBJ1-1; 10 bases fit TRBD1. Trimming at V came to 4 bases and at J to 7 bases, leaving 4 bases not matched to a gene. The CDR3 is 13 amino acids. Per the germline V gene, CDR1 is SGDLS and CDR2 is YYNGEE. In nucleotides, the CDR3 is TGTGCCAGCAGCCCGGGACAGGGGATTGAAGCTTTCTTT. It is translated as CASSPGQGIEAFF.

The genes are TRBV27 and TRBJ1-4; a weak D match, TRBD1 (5 bases). The V gene's germline CDR1 is MNHEY and CDR2 SMNVEV (reference sequence). Deletions cut 3 bases from V and 7 bases from J, with 15 bases between. The CDR3 extends over 15 amino acids. The CDR3 nucleotides are TGTGCCAGCAGTTTCGGCAGGGCGGCCGGTGAAAAACTGTTTTTT. This encodes CASSFGRAAGEKLFF.

The J gene is TRBJ2-2, the V gene TRBV7-3; D remains ambiguous. The CDR3 is made up of 15 amino acids. Trimming removed 5 bases at V and 2 bases at J, with 12 bases between. CDR1 is SGHTA, CDR2 FQGTGA, per germline. CDR3 nucleotides: TGTGCCAGCAGCACCCGGGTAGCCAACACCGGGGAGCTGTTTTTT. Its protein is CASSTRVANTGELFF.

This clone has only a few counts. The chain couples TRBV11-2 to TRBJ1-2, with D uncertain. V was shortened by 0 bases and J by 4 bases, with 6 bases between the two germline ends. There are 13 residues in the CDR3. Germline CDR1 SGHAT, CDR2 FQNNGV. This CDR3 is CASSLEASYGYTF. The CDR3 DNA reads as TGTGCCAGCAGCTTAGAGGCCAGCTATGGCTACACCTTC. The full variable domain, in which reference TRBV11-2 and TRBJ1-2 provide the parts outside the CDR3, is EAGVAQSPRYKIIEKRQSVAFWCNPISGHATLYWYQQILGQGPKLLIQFQNNGVVDDSQLPKDRFSAERLKGVDSTLKIQPAKLEDSAVYLCASSLEASYGYTFGSGTRLTVV.

This chain uses TRBV12-5 with TRBJ1-1; 9 bases line up with TRBD1. From germline, CDR1 is LGHNT and CDR2 FRNRAP. The CDR3 totals 17 residues. Germline trimming cut 6 bases from V and 3 bases from J; bases unmatched to any gene: 14. CDR3 protein: CASGPGQGLAEDTEAFF. In nucleotides, the CDR3 is TGTGCTAGTGGGCCGGGACAGGGTCTTGCCGAGGACACTGAAGCTTTCTTT.

V usage is TRBV6-5 and J usage is TRBJ2-3, with a tentative D call TRBD1 (5 bases). Trimming cost V 6 bases and J 5 bases, with 9 bases left between them. From germline, CDR1 is MNHEY and CDR2 SVGAGI. This CDR3 region has 12 residues. CDR3 nucleotide sequence: TGTGCCAGCAGAGGGGAAGAAGATACGCAGTATTTT. Encoded protein: CASRGEEDTQYF.

The V and J genes are TRBV9 and TRBJ1-1; D uncertain. Germline V gene data show CDR1 as SGDLS and CDR2 as YYNGEE. CDR3 size: 15 residues. V was pared by 0 bases and J by 3 bases, with 12 bases between. CDR3 protein: CASSVVLPSDTEAFF. The CDR3 region has the DNA TGTGCCAGCAGCGTAGTATTACCCTCGGACACTGAAGCTTTCTTT.

The chain is built from TRBV30 and TRBJ1-5; 8 bases map to TRBD1. Germline-derived CDR1 and CDR2 are GTSNPN and SVGIG (reference sequence). V shed 2 bases, J shed 6 bases, and the junction held 6 bases outside the gene matches. The CDR3 length is 14 residues. The CDR3 nucleotides are TGTGCCTGGAGTTTTACAGGGGGGAGTCAGCCCCAGCATTTT. Translated: CAWSFTGGSQPQHF.

The V call is TRBV12-3 or TRBV12-4, the J call TRBJ1-2; D perhaps matches TRBD1 (6 bases). The CDR3 runs to 13 residues. Trimming pared 7 bases from V and 3 bases from J, leaving 12 bases between. CDR3 amino acids: CASTSGGYYGYTF. DNA for the CDR3: TGTGCCAGCACCTCTGGGGGCTACTATGGCTACACCTTC.

This clone was picked up a small number of times. V usage is TRBV2 and J usage is TRBJ2-2; no clear D gene. The V end was cut by 7 bases, the J end by 0 bases, with 6 bases between. Germline V CDR1 and CDR2: SNHLY, FYNNEI. This CDR3 has 13 amino acids. The CDR3 nucleotides read TGTGCCAGCACGTCCTCGAACACCGGGGAGCTGTTTTTT. This gives the protein CASTSSNTGELFF.

The rearrangement joins TRBV11-2 to TRBJ1-5; no clear D. V shed 5 bases and J shed 0 bases, with 17 bases lying between them. Germline CDR1 and CDR2: SGHAT and FQNNGV. This CDR3 region has 17 residues. In DNA, the CDR3 is TGTGCCAGCAGCGCTAACCGGGAACTTAATAGCAATCAGCCCCAGCATTTT. Its translation: CASSANRELNSNQPQHF.

The chain carries TRBV7-3 and TRBJ1-5; 9 nucleotides align to TRBD1. This CDR3 has 16 amino acids. The germline V gene encodes CDR1 SGHTA and CDR2 FQGTGA. Trimming took 5 bases from V and 4 from J; bases not matched to a gene: 9. The CDR3 reads CASSLGPGQGNQPQHF. The CDR3 DNA reads TGTGCCAGCAGCCTAGGTCCGGGACAGGGAAATCAGCCCCAGCATTTT.

The rearrangement links TRBV25-1 to TRBJ1-1; no reliable D call. CDR1 MGHDK and CDR2 SYGVNS come from the germline V gene. This CDR3 has 13 amino acids. V lost 1 base, J lost 4 bases, and 7 bases lay in between. CDR3 amino acids: CASSEWGGTEAFF. CDR3 DNA: TGTGCCAGCAGTGAATGGGGAGGCACTGAAGCTTTCTTT.

The rearrangement links TRBV7-9 to TRBJ1-5; no clear D. The germline V gene has CDR1 SEHNR and CDR2 FQNEAQ (reference sequence). Between the trimmed V and J ends, which lost 1 base and 4 bases, there was a span of 17 bases. The CDR3 has 17 amino acids. The CDR3 reads CASSLERARSSNQPQHF. The CDR3 nucleotides are TGTGCCAGCAGCTTAGAGAGGGCAAGAAGCTCAAATCAGCCCCAGCATTTT.

V is TRBV6-5 and J is TRBJ1-5; D is undetermined. Germline V gene sequence: CDR1 MNHEY, CDR2 SVGAGI. The CDR3 extends over 12 amino acids. V was shortened by 6 bases and J by 7 bases, with 10 bases between the two germline ends. The CDR3 DNA follows: TGTGCCAGCAGGGCTCAACCCCAGCCCCAGCATTTT. Translated: CASRAQPQPQHF.

The chain carries TRBV6-2 or TRBV6-3 and TRBJ1-1, with TRBD1 identical over 7 bases. The germline V gene has CDR1 MNHEY and CDR2 SVGEGT. The CDR3 spans 14 residues. V gave up 6 bases and J gave up 6 bases; unmatched junction bases: 10. This chain's CDR3 is CASSFMEGAPEAFF. The CDR3 DNA is TGTGCCAGCAGCTTTATGGAGGGGGCGCCTGAAGCTTTCTTT.

The chain recombines TRBV7-6 with TRBJ1-3; TRBD1 matches at 7 bases. The J segment lost 2 bases and the V segment lost 2 bases, leaving 3 bases of the junction unmatched. CDR1 is SGHVS and CDR2 is FNYEAQ in the germline V gene. This CDR3 is 15 amino acids long. The CDR3 coding sequence is TGTGCCAGCAGCTTATCAGGGGGTGCTGGAAACACCATATATTTT. Protein product: CASSLSGGAGNTIYF.

The rearrangement uses TRBV20-1 and TRBJ1-2; the D gene is possibly TRBD1 (6 bases). Germline CDR1 and CDR2: DFQATT and SNEGSKA (reference sequence). V was cut by 1 base and J by 12 bases, with 12 bases left in between. This CDR3 is 11 amino acids long. CDR3 loop: CSARGQELNTF. As DNA, the CDR3 is TGCAGTGCTAGAGGACAGGAGTTAAACACCTTC.

V is TRBV12-3 or TRBV12-4 and J is TRBJ2-1; D possibly corresponds to TRBD2 (5 bases). CDR3 length equals 12 residues. The V and J ends lost 1 base and 8 bases respectively, with 6 bases between them. The CDR3 spells CASSLEDYEQFF. DNA of the CDR3: TGTGCCAGCAGTTTAGAGGACTATGAGCAGTTCTTC.

The chain has TRBV6-1 and TRBJ1-5, with unresolved D. The V and J ends lost 1 base and 0 bases respectively, with 7 bases between them. The CDR3 has 15 amino acids. CDR1 and CDR2 from the germline V gene are MNHNS and SASEGT. CDR3: CASSEGLHSNQPQHF. In DNA form, the CDR3 reads TGTGCCAGCAGTGAAGGGCTCCATAGCAATCAGCCCCAGCATTTT.

The CDR3 DNA sequence: TGTGCCAGCAGCTCTGACCCGGGACACGGCTCGGGGGGCTACACCTTC. This sequence encodes CASSSDPGHGSGGYTF. The gene calls are TRBV7-3 and TRBJ1-2; D possibly corresponds to TRBD1 (6 bases). Germline V CDR1 and CDR2: SGHTA, FQGTGA. V was clipped by 4 bases and J by 8 bases, with 23 bases between them. This CDR3 has 16 amino acids. The variable domain in full, with the rest retrieved from reference TRBV7-3 and TRBJ1-2, is GAGVSQTPSNKVTEKGKYVELRCDPISGHTALYWYRQSLGQGPEFLIYFQGTGAADDSGLPNDRFFAVRPEGSVSTLKIQRTERGDSAVYLCASSSDPGHGSGGYTFGSGTRLTVV.

This clone is a singleton in its sample. The chain has TRBV20-1 and TRBJ1-6; 7 positions match TRBD1. CDR3 length: 11 residues. Germline trimming cut 5 bases from V and 8 bases from J; bases unmatched to any gene: 0. Germline CDR1 is DFQATT and CDR2 is SNEGSKA (reference sequence). CDR3 region: CSAGTDSPLHF. The CDR3 DNA is TGCAGTGCTGGGACAGATTCACCCCTCCACTTT.

The rearrangement uses TRBV27 and TRBJ1-2; 7 bases are shared with TRBD1. The length of the CDR3 is 15 residues. V shed 4 bases and J 7 bases; nucleotides not matched to a gene: 12. Looked up from germline, CDR1 is MNHEY and CDR2 is SMNVEV (reference sequence). CDR3 in DNA: TGTGCCAGCAGTTACGACAGGGTGGATCGTGGTGGCTACACCTTC. This codes for CASSYDRVDRGGYTF.

The chain employs TRBV27 and TRBJ1-2; D call uncertain. The CDR3 is made up of 16 amino acids. Germline lookup yields CDR1 MNHEY and CDR2 SMNVEV (reference sequence). The ends were cut back, 3 bases at V and 0 bases at J, with 14 bases in the middle. CDR3 DNA sequence: TGTGCCAGCAGTTTGGGCGCAGGCGCCGCTAACTATGGCTACACCTTC. It yields the protein CASSLGAGAANYGYTF.